The 31 T cell receptor beta chains reported below all come from one sample, sequenced in a study of T cell changes during pregnancy in multiple sclerosis. Measured with immunoSEQ multiplex PCR; TCRdb has only the in-frame clones, and not every one. Of fewer than 80,000 clones listed, 90% to 95% are singletons. The source was CD4+ T cells from peripheral blood mononuclear cells, collected in the third trimester of pregnancy. These receptors were taken from a female donor in good health, enrolled as a control in a pregnancy study.

The chain employs TRBV6-5 and TRBJ1-2, with 8 bases aligning to TRBD1. This CDR3 is built from 15 residues. The germline V gene encodes CDR1 MNHEY and CDR2 SVGAGI. Germline trimming cut 6 bases from V and 3 bases from J; bases unmatched to any gene: 9. The DNA for the CDR3 is TGTGCCAGCAGGCACGACAGGGGCCTTTACTATGGCTACACCTTC. The encoded protein is CASRHDRGLYYGYTF.

The chain recombines TRBV5-8 with TRBJ1-6; D gene ambiguous. V was trimmed by 2 bases and J by 10 bases, leaving 10 bases between them. This CDR3 region has 13 residues. Germline CDR1 SGHTS, CDR2 YDEGEE. As DNA, the CDR3 is TGTGCCAGCAGCTTTACGGGGAACTCACCCCTCCACTTT. Translated: CASSFTGNSPLHF.

This rearrangement joins TRBV15 to TRBJ1-1, with 7 bases identical to TRBD1. The CDR3 is 15 amino acids. Germline trimming cut 5 bases from V and 3 bases from J; bases unmatched to any gene: 9. Germline loops: CDR1 LNHNV, CDR2 YYDKDF (reference sequence). This CDR3 reads CATSPDRVGDTEAFF. The CDR3 DNA sequence: TGTGCCACCAGCCCCGACAGGGTAGGGGACACTGAAGCTTTCTTT.

A single count supports this clone. The genes are TRBV5-1 and TRBJ1-2, with 9 nucleotides matching TRBD1. Germline loops: CDR1 SGHRS, CDR2 YFSETQ. V was clipped by 4 bases and J by 4 bases; unmatched bases: 5. The CDR3 has 14 residues. CDR3 nucleotides: TGCGCCAGCAGCCCATCGGGACAGGGCTATGGCTACACCTTC. Protein product: CASSPSGQGYGYTF.

This clone has more than one count but fewer than ten. The chain combines TRBV28 with TRBJ1-2, with D uncertain. This CDR3 contains 12 residues. Trimming removed 5 bases from V and 7 bases from J, with 11 bases in between. The germline V gene encodes CDR1 MDHEN and CDR2 SYDVKM. CDR3 sequence reads: CASSAARLGYTF. The DNA of the CDR3 is TGTGCCAGCAGTGCAGCCCGACTTGGCTACACCTTC.

The chain has TRBV6-1 and TRBJ2-2; 8 bases map to TRBD1. CDR3 size: 19 residues. Germline CDR1 is MNHNS and CDR2 is SASEGT. The V and J ends lost 0 bases and 4 bases, in that order; junction bases with no gene match: 13. CDR3 sequence (DNA): TGTGCCAGCAGTGAAGCTTATGTCCGGCGGACAGGGCCCACCGGGGAGCTGTTTTTT. This sequence encodes CASSEAYVRRTGPTGELFF.

This sequence joins TRBV6-5 and TRBJ1-1, with D uncertain. The CDR3 totals 14 residues. The V gene lost 6 bases and the J gene lost 0 bases, with 11 bases spanning the gap. In germline, CDR1 is MNHEY, CDR2 SVGAGI. The CDR3 DNA sequence: TGTGCCAGCAGAACAGCGGGGATGAACACTGAAGCTTTCTTT. Translation gives CASRTAGMNTEAFF.

The chain recombines TRBV4-3 with TRBJ1-2; 8 nucleotides align to TRBD1. With 4 bases clipped from V and 8 bases from J, the junction kept 6 bases outside the gene matches. Germline loops: CDR1 LGHNA, CDR2 YSLEER. The CDR3 is 13 residues long. The CDR3 region has the DNA TGCGCCAGCAGCCCCGTACAGGGGGAAGGCTACACCTTC. Amino acids: CASSPVQGEGYTF.

V gene TRBV6-5 combines with J gene TRBJ1-3, with 7 bases fitting TRBD1. The CDR3 totals 13 residues. Germline V CDR1 and CDR2: MNHEY, SVGAGI. J gave up 4 bases and V 7 bases, and 4 bases lay outside the gene matches. CDR3 protein: CASTRGQGNTIYF. The CDR3 nucleotides are TGTGCCAGCACTCGGGGACAGGGAAACACCATATATTTT.

The V and J genes are TRBV18 and TRBJ1-3; 7 bases are shared with TRBD1. The germline V gene encodes CDR1 KGHSH and CDR2 LQKENI. CDR3 length equals 16 residues. Trimming took 3 bases from V and 2 from J; bases not matched to a gene: 7. CDR3 bases: TGTGCCAGCTCACCGGTTGATGACAGGGCTGGAAACACCATATATTTT. Translating gives CASSPVDDRAGNTIYF.

J is TRBJ1-2 and V is TRBV2; 12 nucleotides line up with TRBD1. The trim removed 4 bases at V and 8 bases at J, leaving 14 bases unmatched. In germline, CDR1 is SNHLY, CDR2 FYNNEI. The CDR3 is 17 residues long. In nucleotides, the CDR3 is TGTGCCAGCAGTGCACCGGGACAGGGGGCGCCGGGGAACGGCTACACCTTC. This gives the protein CASSAPGQGAPGNGYTF. Together with reference TRBV2 and TRBJ1-2, the CDR3 gives the full variable domain: EPEVTQTPSHQVTQMGQEVILRCVPISNHLYFYWYRQILGQKVEFLVSFYNNEISEKSEIFDDQFSVERPDGSNFTLKIRSTKLEDSAMYFCASSAPGQGAPGNGYTFGSGTRLTVV.

The rearrangement joins TRBV19 to TRBJ2-7; tentatively, D is TRBD1 (5 bases). V lost 5 bases to trimming and J lost 2 bases, with 10 bases between them. Germline loops: CDR1 LNHDA, CDR2 SQIVND (reference sequence). This CDR3 is 13 amino acids long. CDR3 sequence reads: CASSPDSTYEQYF. CDR3 sequence (DNA): TGTGCCAGTAGTCCCGACAGTACCTACGAGCAGTACTTC.

The V and J genes are TRBV6-5 and TRBJ1-2; 10 bases align to TRBD1. Per germline, CDR1 MNHEY and CDR2 SVGAGI. This CDR3 has 15 residues. Germline trimming cut 5 bases from V and 0 bases from J; bases unmatched to any gene: 3. CDR3 sequence (DNA): TGTGCCAGCAGTCGCGGGACAGGGGCTAACTATGGCTACACCTTC. It is translated as CASSRGTGANYGYTF.

The chain has TRBV2 and TRBJ2-7; unclear D gene. CDR1 is SNHLY, CDR2 FYNNEI, per germline. CDR3 size: 12 residues. Trimming took 7 bases from V and 4 from J, leaving 11 bases between them. CDR3 sequence (DNA): TGTGCCAGCACTCCAGGTCGGTACGAGCAGTACTTC. Encoded protein: CASTPGRYEQYF.

The chain is built from TRBV5-5 and TRBJ1-4; unclear D gene. Germline loops: CDR1 SGHKS, CDR2 YYEKEE (reference sequence). Trimming took off 2 bases at V and 7 bases at J, with 6 bases between the two ends. The CDR3 extends over 12 amino acids. The CDR3 DNA follows: TGTGCCAGCAGCTTCAACAGTGAAAAACTGTTTTTT. This gives the protein CASSFNSEKLFF.

This rearrangement joins TRBV27 to TRBJ1-5; D is ambiguous. CDR1 is MNHEY and CDR2 is SMNVEV in the germline V gene (reference sequence). The V gene lost 6 bases and the J gene lost 3 bases, with 9 bases spanning the gap. This CDR3 contains 13 residues. CDR3 residues: CASSSEFNQPQHF. DNA of the CDR3: TGTGCCAGCAGCTCGGAGTTCAATCAGCCCCAGCATTTT.

The chain joins TRBV18 to TRBJ1-2; no firm D call. Trimming removed 3 bases from V and 7 bases from J, with 24 bases in between. CDR1 is KGHSH and CDR2 is LQKENI in the germline V gene. The CDR3 spans 17 residues. DNA of the CDR3: TGTGCCAGCTCACCGAGCGCTGGCCCACGGGTTTCAAGTGGCTACACCTTC. It codes for CASSPSAGPRVSSGYTF.

This rearrangement joins TRBV9 to TRBJ2-2; possibly TRBD2 for D (6 bases). Germline-derived CDR1 and CDR2 are SGDLS and YYNGEE. The V end was cut by 1 base, the J end by 0 bases, with 13 bases between. The CDR3 contains 17 residues. CDR3 protein: CASSVRFGGANTGELFF. In DNA form, the CDR3 reads TGTGCCAGCAGCGTAAGGTTCGGCGGGGCGAACACCGGGGAGCTGTTTTTT. Variable domain in full (rest from reference TRBV9 and TRBJ2-2): DSGVTQTPKHLITATGQRVTLRCSPRSGDLSVYWYQQSLDQGLQFLIQYYNGEERAKGNILERFSAQQFPDLHSELNLSSLELGDSALYFCASSVRFGGANTGELFFGEGSRLTVL.

J is TRBJ1-5 and V is TRBV15, with D uncertain. From germline, CDR1 is LNHNV and CDR2 YYDKDF (reference sequence). The CDR3 contains 16 residues. The ends were cut back, 0 bases at V and 3 bases at J, with 12 bases in the middle. DNA for the CDR3: TGTGCCACCAGCAGAGATTGGTCGGGTTCCAATCAGCCCCAGCATTTT. Protein product: CATSRDWSGSNQPQHF.

The chain has TRBV5-1 and TRBJ2-7; 7 nucleotides match TRBD1. The CDR3 contains 17 residues. Germline V gene data show CDR1 as SGHRS and CDR2 as YFSETQ. With 6 bases clipped from V and 0 bases from J, the junction kept 15 bases outside the gene matches. The CDR3 nucleotides read TGCGCCAGCACCAACCTACCGGAGACAGGGTACTCCTACGAGCAGTACTTC. It codes for CASTNLPETGYSYEQYF.

The rearrangement joins TRBV6-5 to TRBJ1-1, with unresolved D. This CDR3 has 14 residues. V lost 2 bases and J lost 4, with 11 bases in between. The germline CDR1 and CDR2 sequences are MNHEY and SVGAGI. As DNA, the CDR3 is TGTGCCAGCAGTTACCTAGGCCGGGGCACTGAAGCTTTCTTT. It translates to CASSYLGRGTEAFF.

The chain couples TRBV4-2 to TRBJ2-3; 12 nucleotides align to TRBD2. The V and J ends lost 0 bases and 0 bases, in that order; junction bases with no gene match: 7. Germline V gene data show CDR1 as LGHNA and CDR2 as YNFKEQ. The CDR3 spans 19 residues. The CDR3 coding sequence is TGTGCCAGCAGCCAAGAGCCGTCCGGGACTAGCGGGAGCACAGATACGCAGTATTTT. It translates to CASSQEPSGTSGSTDTQYF.

The chain couples TRBV5-4 to TRBJ1-2; 9 positions match TRBD1. The germline V gene encodes CDR1 SGHNT and CDR2 YYREEE (reference sequence). This CDR3 has 14 residues. The V and J ends lost 4 bases and 5 bases, in that order; junction bases with no gene match: 6. The CDR3 DNA sequence: TGTGCCAGCAGCCGACAGGGGGGGTCATATGGCTACACCTTC. It codes for CASSRQGGSYGYTF.

The rearrangement uses TRBV30 and TRBJ2-3, with 10 bases matching TRBD2. The junction had 13 bases not matched to a gene; V was cut back by 3 bases and J by 4 bases. Germline V gives CDR1 GTSNPN, CDR2 SVGIG (reference sequence). The CDR3 totals 17 residues. CDR3: CAWRPSGSYYNSDTQYF. The CDR3 coding sequence is TGTGCCTGGAGGCCTAGCGGGAGCTATTATAATTCAGATACGCAGTATTTT.

The CDR3 loop reads CASSKTKRGGRYISTDTQYF. CDR3 nucleotide sequence: TGTGCCAGCAGCAAAACTAAGCGGGGGGGCCGATATATCAGCACAGATACGCAGTATTTT. The chain links TRBV21-1 to TRBJ2-3; the table names TRBD2, a call not compared with the DNA. TRBV21-1 is noted as a pseudogene. CDR3 size: 20 residues.

The V gene is TRBV7-3, the J gene TRBJ2-7; 8 bases line up with TRBD1. CDR1 SGHTA and CDR2 FQGTGA come from the germline V gene. The CDR3 totals 16 residues. V was clipped by 4 bases and J by 7 bases; unmatched bases: 15. The CDR3 nucleotides read TGTGCCAGCAGCTCGCGGCCAGGACAGGGCTATTTGGAGCAGTACTTC. This gives the protein CASSSRPGQGYLEQYF. Using reference TRBV7-3 and TRBJ2-7 for the parts outside the CDR3, the full variable domain is GAGVSQTPSNKVTEKGKYVELRCDPISGHTALYWYRQSLGQGPEFLIYFQGTGAADDSGLPNDRFFAVRPEGSVSTLKIQRTERGDSAVYLCASSSRPGQGYLEQYFGPGTRLTVT.

The chain links TRBV5-4 to TRBJ2-5, with TRBD2 matching over 8 bases. Trimming cost V 4 bases and J 4 bases; bases outside gene matches: 6. Germline CDR1 is SGHNT and CDR2 is YYREEE (reference sequence). The CDR3 totals 14 residues. Here the CDR3 DNA reads TGTGCCAGCAGCGTTCGGGGGGGCCCAGAGACCCAGTACTTC. Residues: CASSVRGGPETQYF. The full variable domain, with the rest looked up from reference TRBV5-4 and TRBJ2-5, is ETGVTQSPTHLIKTRGQQVTLRCSSQSGHNTVSWYQQALGQGPQFIFQYYREEENGRGNFPPRFSGLQFPNYSSELNVNALELDDSALYLCASSVRGGPETQYFGPGTRLLVL.

DNA of the CDR3: TGTGGTACTAGCGGCCTCACCGGGGAGCTGTTTTTT. This translates into CGTSGLTGELFF. The chain has TRBV6-5 and TRBJ2-2; 8 bases align to TRBD2. The germline V gene has CDR1 MNHEY and CDR2 SVGAGI. The CDR3 runs 12 residues.

The chain links TRBV7-3 to TRBJ2-2; TRBD1 matches 8 bases. The germline CDR1 and CDR2 sequences are SGHTA and FQGTGA. The CDR3 is made up of 15 amino acids. The V gene end was trimmed by 7 bases and the J gene end by 6 bases; junction bases not matched to a gene: 10. The CDR3 reads CASNQAGGKAGELFF. DNA of the CDR3: TGTGCCAGCAACCAAGCAGGGGGCAAGGCCGGGGAGCTGTTTTTT.

This chain uses TRBV11-2 with TRBJ2-7; D gene unclear. V shed 5 bases and J shed 0 bases, with 5 bases lying between them. CDR1 and CDR2 (germline): SGHAT, FQNNGV. The CDR3 runs 12 residues. In DNA form, the CDR3 reads TGTGCCAGCAGCACTACCTCCTACGAGCAGTACTTC. This encodes CASSTTSYEQYF.

This rearrangement joins TRBV9 to TRBJ2-6; D might be TRBD2 (6 bases). The CDR3 is made up of 16 amino acids. The germline CDR1 and CDR2 sequences are SGDLS and YYNGEE. The V gene lost 0 bases and the J gene lost 0 bases, with 7 bases spanning the gap. The CDR3 loop reads CASSVVGSSGANVLTF. CDR3 bases: TGTGCCAGCAGCGTAGTCGGGAGCTCTGGGGCCAACGTCCTGACTTTC. The full variable domain, its missing parts supplied by reference TRBV9 and TRBJ2-6, is DSGVTQTPKHLITATGQRVTLRCSPRSGDLSVYWYQQSLDQGLQFLIQYYNGEERAKGNILERFSAQQFPDLHSELNLSSLELGDSALYFCASSVVGSSGANVLTFGAGSRLTVL.